This TCR beta chain stems from a study of neurological immune-mediated disorders (dated by TCRdb to the late 2010s). At the level of the whole study: Among the approximately 35 multiple sclerosis patients, relapsing-remitting MS accounted for about 31 and secondary progressive MS accounted for 3. Peripheral blood TCR-beta repertoires from patients with HTLV-I-associated myelopathy (HAM/TSP), patients with multiple sclerosis, and healthy controls were compared in the study using UMI-based sequencing. Of the approximately 65 subjects in the cohort, about 14 were HAM/TSP patients, roughly 34 were multiple sclerosis patients, and 20 were healthy controls. Alongside PBMC samples, the set of around 99 TCR-beta libraries contained longitudinal samples, technical triplicates, and paired CD4+ and CD8+ T-cell subsets that had been sorted. What the study reported, not specific to this receptor: Across subjects, expanded clones never shared an identical CDR3 amino acid sequence, which suggests that the TCR-beta repertoires in every group were private. Phylogenetic analysis grouped repertoires from 18 of 34 MS patients into a cluster of related CDR3 sequences, suggesting a possible repertoire-level signature. TCR clonal expansion was highest in HAM/TSP patients and lowest in MS patients, with MS patients falling below even healthy controls. The MS cluster was not associated with any clinical or MRI features, and the authors stated that larger cohorts are needed.

For the unsorted PBMC libraries, 2 million PBMCs were stored in RNAlater at -80 degrees C until RNA extraction and were used to generate the libraries. Multiple sclerosis patients were enrolled in a US clinical protocol evaluating disease progression by magnetic resonance imaging. Peripheral blood was subjected to Ficoll-Hypaque density gradient centrifugation to isolate PBMCs, which were then cryopreserved in liquid nitrogen. The junction carries 12 bases between V and J, which are trimmed by 0 bases and 6 bases respectively. CDR1 and CDR2, looked up from the germline V gene, are SGHDT and YYEEEE. The CDR3 holds 14 amino acids from the cysteine to the phenylalanine. The entry retains the CDR3 DNA only, 42 bases that are in frame from base 1. This clonotype was observed at least ten times. Its binding antigen is unknown. Base qualities are missing; no much larger clone stands one base away. cDNA synthesis used template-switch 5'RACE with a primer carrying a 10-nucleotide random unique molecular identifier tagging each TCR transcript. Each sequencing run produced over 160 million TCR-beta sequences covering 15-18 subjects. The RNeasy kit was used for extraction of total RNA. The KAPA Real-time Library Amplification kit was used to amplify TCR-beta VDJ regions with primers for the TCR constant region and the 5'RACE anchor. Sample indexes and Illumina adaptors were added in a first PCR, and a second PCR then increased library yield. After Ampure bead purification, the TCR product of roughly 650 bp was size-selected on a 2% E-gel SizeSelection system. Before pooling, library quality was assessed on a Bioanalyzer, concentration was determined with Qubit, and library quantification was performed with the Kapa Library Quantification kit. An Illumina HiSeq 2500 sequenced the libraries paired-end 2 x 150 bp. To increase sequence diversity, roughly 25-31% phiX was spiked into each library pool. In the paper's pipeline: Quality-filtered reads were processed with the UMI-based MiGEC pipeline, which removed over 80% of raw TCR sequences during error correction. VDJ genes were aligned to IMGT germline references, and clonotypes were defined by unique CDR3 amino acid sequence plus V-J genes. Clonal expansion, Shannon diversity, and CDR3 relatedness (CalcPairwiseDistances, ClusterSamples) were evaluated with VDJtools, and phylogenetic trees were built with CLCbio workbench. Expanded clones were defined as having at least 8 unique UMIs, based on coefficient-of-variation modelling across technical triplicates. Starting from the raw public reads, TCRdb applied fastp trimming at Q25, assembled clones with MiXCR and retained in-frame beta chains. When rows share a CDR3 protein, they turn into one entry using the most common DNA and genes. TCRdb's processing, not the study's, gives the V and J calls here. The sample table contains tens of thousands of distinct CDR3 sequences; only one count was recorded for about 3.7% of them. In total, the top ten clones hold about 2% of the sample.

Sequencing input: PBMCs. Recombination linked TRBV5-6 to TRBJ1-1; the D gene cannot be named for sure. This sequence originates from a woman between 50 and 59 years old with multiple sclerosis. The CDR3 here reads CASSLGGRGAEAFF. The DNA is as follows: TGTGCCAGCAGCTTGGGCGGTCGGGGAGCTGAAGCTTTCTTT.